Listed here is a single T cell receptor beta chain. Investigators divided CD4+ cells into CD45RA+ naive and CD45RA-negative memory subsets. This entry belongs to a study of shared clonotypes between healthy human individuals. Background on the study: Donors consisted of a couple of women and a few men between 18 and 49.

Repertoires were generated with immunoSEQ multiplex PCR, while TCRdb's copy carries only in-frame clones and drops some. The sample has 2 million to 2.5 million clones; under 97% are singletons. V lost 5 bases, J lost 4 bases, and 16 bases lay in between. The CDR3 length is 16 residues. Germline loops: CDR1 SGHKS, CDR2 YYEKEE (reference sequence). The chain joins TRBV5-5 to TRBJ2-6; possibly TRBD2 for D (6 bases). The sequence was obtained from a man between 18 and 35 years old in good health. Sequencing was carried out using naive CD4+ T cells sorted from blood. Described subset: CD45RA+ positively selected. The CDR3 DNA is TGTGCCAGCAGGCGGGACGGCCCTGGGGGGGCCAACGTCCTGACTTTC. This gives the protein CASRRDGPGGANVLTF.